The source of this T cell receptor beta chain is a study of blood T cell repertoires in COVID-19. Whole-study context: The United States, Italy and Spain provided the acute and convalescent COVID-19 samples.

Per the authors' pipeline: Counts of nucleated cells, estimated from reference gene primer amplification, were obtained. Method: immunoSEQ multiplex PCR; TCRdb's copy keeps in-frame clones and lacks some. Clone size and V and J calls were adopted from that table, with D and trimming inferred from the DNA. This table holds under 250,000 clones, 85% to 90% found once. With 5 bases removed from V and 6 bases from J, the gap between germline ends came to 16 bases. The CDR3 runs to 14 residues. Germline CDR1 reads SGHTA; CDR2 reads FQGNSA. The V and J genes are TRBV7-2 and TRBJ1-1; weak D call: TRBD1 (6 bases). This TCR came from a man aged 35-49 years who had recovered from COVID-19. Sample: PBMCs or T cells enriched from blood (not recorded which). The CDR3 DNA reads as TGTGCCAGCAGCCCCCGTGGCAGGGGACCTGAAGCTTTCTTT. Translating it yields CASSPRGRGPEAFF.